Each of the 9 T cell receptor beta chains below was sequenced from the same sample in a study of blood T cell repertoires in COVID-19. TCRdb's copy holds only in-frame clones and misses some; the assay was immunoSEQ multiplex PCR. The sample lists about 190,000 clones, roughly 89% occurring once. The material sequenced was peripheral blood. The receptors here all came from a woman aged 18-29 years who had recovered from COVID-19.

The chain links TRBV2 to TRBJ1-4; perhaps TRBD1 as D (5 bases). The CDR3 sequence is 14 residues long. The V and J ends lost 4 bases and 8 bases respectively, with 14 bases between them. Germline CDR1 SNHLY, CDR2 FYNNEI. CDR3 sequence reads: CASSGGHDGEKLFF. As DNA, the CDR3 is TGTGCCAGCAGTGGAGGACACGACGGGGAAAAACTGTTTTTT.

CDR3 protein: CASSLEPQGLNYGYTF. The CDR3, as DNA: TGTGCCAGCAGCTTGGAACCTCAGGGACTTAACTATGGCTACACCTTC. This chain links TRBV5-5 with TRBJ1-2, with TRBD1 as a possible D gene (5 bases). The CDR3 contains 16 residues. Per the germline V gene, CDR1 is SGHKS and CDR2 is YYEKEE (reference sequence). V was shortened by 0 bases and J by 1 base, with 13 bases between the two germline ends.

V usage is TRBV6-4 and J usage is TRBJ2-2; tentatively, D is TRBD2 (6 bases). Deletions cut 6 bases from V and 1 base from J, with 9 bases between. This CDR3 has 14 amino acids. Germline CDR1 MRHNA, CDR2 SNTAGT. The CDR3 DNA reads TGTGCCAGCAGATCCGGGGGGAACACCGGGGAGCTGTTTTTT. This translates into CASRSGGNTGELFF.

The V and J genes are TRBV9 and TRBJ2-7; perhaps TRBD2 as D (6 bases). The CDR3 contains 15 residues. Trimming cost V 0 bases and J 0 bases, with 10 bases left between them. CDR1 SGDLS and CDR2 YYNGEE come from the germline V gene. The CDR3: CASSVGRAFSYEQYF. DNA for the CDR3: TGTGCCAGCAGCGTAGGGAGGGCCTTCTCCTACGAGCAGTACTTC.

The chain employs TRBV6-5 and TRBJ2-7; 9 bases map to TRBD1. From germline, CDR1 is MNHEY and CDR2 SVGAGI. The CDR3 is made up of 13 amino acids. Trimming cost V 6 bases and J 7 bases; bases outside gene matches: 7. In DNA form, the CDR3 reads TGTGCCAGCAGGCCGGGACAGGGTCGGGAGCAGTACTTC. It specifies CASRPGQGREQYF.

The chain employs TRBV24-1 and TRBJ2-6, with D possibly TRBD1 on 5 matching bases. Germline V lookup: CDR1 KGHDR, CDR2 SFDVKD. The V end lost 0 bases, the J end lost 1 base, and 15 bases lay between the germline ends. The length of the CDR3 is 19 residues. CDR3: CATSDLTGELKSGANVLTF. The CDR3 DNA follows: TGTGCCACCAGTGATTTGACAGGCGAACTCAAATCTGGGGCCAACGTCCTGACTTTC.

This clone is a singleton in its sample. V gene TRBV15 combines with J gene TRBJ1-1, with D hard to call. CDR3 length: 15 amino acids. Trimming removed 1 base at V and 1 base at J, with 10 bases between. Germline CDR1 reads LNHNV; CDR2 reads YYDKDF (reference sequence). DNA for the CDR3: TGTGCCACCAGCAGAGGGGGAGCCTCGAACACTGAAGCTTTCTTT. Protein: CATSRGGASNTEAFF. Filled out from reference TRBV15 and TRBJ1-1, the complete variable domain reads DAMVIQNPRYQVTQFGKPVTLSCSQTLNHNVMYWYQQKSSQAPKLLFHYYDKDFNNEADTPDNFQSRRPNTSFCFLDIRSPGLGDTAMYLCATSRGGASNTEAFFGQGTRLTVV.

The DNA of the CDR3 is TGTGCCAGCACCGACGGTCTAGGACTAGCGGGGGGTCCGAACACCGGGGAGCTGTTTTTT. The encoded protein is CASTDGLGLAGGPNTGELFF. The chain recombines TRBV6-4 with TRBJ2-2; 14 bases match TRBD2. Germline-derived CDR1 and CDR2 are MRHNA and SNTAGT. V lost 7 bases, J lost 0 bases, and 13 bases stayed unmatched. The CDR3 covers 20 residues.

This clone was counted a few times. This chain links TRBV4-1 with TRBJ1-1; 9 bases are a match to TRBD1. The CDR3 is made up of 14 amino acids. The trim removed 3 bases at V and 10 bases at J, leaving 9 bases unmatched. Germline-derived CDR1 and CDR2 are MGHRA and YSYEKL. CDR3 sequence (DNA): TGCGCCAGCAGCCAGATTCTCCAGGGACAGGGAGCTTTCTTT. It translates to CASSQILQGQGAFF.